Shown below are 27 T cell receptor beta chains from a single sample sequenced in a study of shared T cell receptors in the human thymus. TCRdb keeps only in-frame clones here, not all; method: immunoSEQ multiplex PCR. The table has about 400,000 clones, more than 85% seen once; the top ten hold approximately 0.02%. The specimen was thymocytes. The receptor source for this set is a human donor.

In this sample, this clone turned up once. The chain recombines TRBV27 with TRBJ1-5; no definite D call. CDR1 MNHEY and CDR2 SMNVEV come from the germline V gene (reference sequence). The CDR3 consists of 14 residues. V was clipped by 8 bases and J by 0 bases, with 11 bases between them. The CDR3 bases are TGTGCCAGCGCCCCCAGCCTTAGCAATCAGCCCCAGCATTTT. It specifies CASAPSLSNQPQHF.

The chain joins TRBV7-3 to TRBJ2-7; 12 positions match TRBD1. There are 17 residues in the CDR3. CDR1 SGHTA and CDR2 FQGTGA come from the germline V gene. With 3 bases clipped from V and 6 bases from J, the junction kept 12 bases outside the gene matches. This CDR3 is CASSLGQGARSVVEQYF. CDR3 DNA: TGTGCCAGCAGCTTGGGACAGGGGGCAAGGAGTGTGGTCGAGCAGTACTTC.

CDR3 amino acids: CASTHHEGGGLYTDTQYF. CDR3 nucleotides: TGTGCCAGCACTCACCATGAGGGGGGGGGACTATACACAGATACGCAGTATTTT. J is TRBJ2-3 and V is TRBV28, with D possibly being TRBD2 (7 bases). Trimming took off 7 bases at V and 2 bases at J, with 25 bases between the two ends. This CDR3 is 18 amino acids long. The V gene's germline CDR1 is MDHEN and CDR2 SYDVKM.

This sequence joins TRBV7-9 and TRBJ2-1; D ambiguous. CDR1 is SEHNR, CDR2 FQNEAQ, per germline (reference sequence). The CDR3 runs to 16 residues. The V end was cut by 5 bases, the J end by 2 bases, with 16 bases between. The CDR3 nucleotides are TGTGCCAGCAGCCATACACAGACCCAGCCCTACAATGAGCAGTTCTTC. This gives the protein CASSHTQTQPYNEQFF.

This rearrangement joins TRBV2 to TRBJ2-7; no reliable D call. Germline CDR1 is SNHLY and CDR2 is FYNNEI. This CDR3 spans 10 amino acids. V was cut by 6 bases and J by 4 bases, with 4 bases left in between. CDR3 bases: TGTGCCAGCAGCCTGTACGAGCAGTACTTC. It encodes CASSLYEQYF.

J is TRBJ2-3 and V is TRBV7-9; the D call may be TRBD1 or TRBD2 (5 bases each). There are 17 residues in the CDR3. V lost 5 bases to trimming and J lost 2 bases, with 20 bases between them. CDR1 SEHNR and CDR2 FQNEAQ come from the germline V gene (reference sequence). The DNA for the CDR3 is TGTGCCAGCAGCACCCACACCGGGACGAGAGTCACAGATACGCAGTATTTT. Translating gives CASSTHTGTRVTDTQYF.

This chain joins TRBV7-3 and TRBJ2-1; tentatively, D is TRBD1 or TRBD2 (5 bases each). The CDR3 has 19 residues. The germline gives CDR1 SGHTA, CDR2 FQGTGA. Trimming pared 4 bases from V and 3 bases from J, leaving 25 bases between. CDR3 coding DNA: TGTGCCAGCAGCTCCGGTCCCCGGGACCACACTCGGGACTACAATGAGCAGTTCTTC. Encoded protein: CASSSGPRDHTRDYNEQFF.

This chain connects TRBV6-4 to TRBJ2-5; weak D call: TRBD2 (6 bases). The CDR3 runs to 15 residues. Trimming stripped 7 bases from V and 5 bases from J, with 20 bases between. The germline CDR1 and CDR2 sequences are MRHNA and SNTAGT. The chain's CDR3 is CASTLRRVVEETQYF. The CDR3 bases are TGTGCCAGCACTCTCCGGAGGGTTGTGGAGGAGACCCAGTACTTC.

The chain links TRBV7-7 to TRBJ2-7; D is perhaps TRBD1 (6 bases). This CDR3 contains 15 residues. The germline V gene has CDR1 SSHAT and CDR2 FNYEAQ (reference sequence). Trimming took off 5 bases at V and 4 bases at J, with 18 bases between the two ends. Here the CDR3 DNA reads TGTGCCAGCAGCCCCAGCGCGGACAGACCATACGAGCAGTACTTC. It codes for CASSPSADRPYEQYF.

This clone was observed a single time. The J gene is TRBJ1-5, the V gene TRBV4-2; D is unresolved. V lost 4 bases and J 1 base, leaving 11 bases between the germline ends. Germline loops: CDR1 LGHNA, CDR2 YNFKEQ. CDR3 length equals 15 residues. DNA for the CDR3: TGTGCCAGCAGCCTACGTAGGACCAGCAATCAGCCCCAGCATTTT. This gives the protein CASSLRRTSNQPQHF.

This rearrangement joins TRBV12-5 to TRBJ2-1; 7 nucleotides align to TRBD2. V trimming: 7 bases; J trimming: 13 bases; junction bases outside the gene matches: 16. The CDR3 runs to 14 residues. Germline V CDR1 and CDR2: LGHNT, FRNRAP. The CDR3 loop reads CASASRREGLNQFF. DNA of the CDR3: TGTGCTAGTGCCTCGAGGAGGGAGGGGCTCAATCAGTTCTTC.

V is TRBV5-5 and J is TRBJ1-1, with TRBD1 as a possible D gene (5 bases). Germline lookup yields CDR1 SGHKS and CDR2 YYEKEE (reference sequence). The CDR3 has 16 residues. With 1 base removed from V and 2 bases from J, the gap between germline ends came to 15 bases. In DNA, the CDR3 is TGTGCCAGCAGCTTGCTGTTGAGGGACGTTAACACTGAAGCTTTCTTT. Its protein is CASSLLLRDVNTEAFF.

The chain combines TRBV18 with TRBJ1-3; D is undetermined. The CDR3 has 16 residues. Trimming took off 3 bases at V and 0 bases at J, with 12 bases between the two ends. Germline lookup yields CDR1 KGHSH and CDR2 LQKENI. The DNA of the CDR3 is TGTGCCAGCTCACCCCCGGGTCCTCGCTCTGGAAACACCATATATTTT. Translation gives CASSPPGPRSGNTIYF. The full variable domain, its missing parts supplied by reference TRBV18 and TRBJ1-3, is NAGVMQNPRHLVRRRGQEARLRCSPMKGHSHVYWYRQLPEEGLKFMVYLQKENIIDESGMPKERFSAEFPKEGPSILRIQQVVRGDSAAYFCASSPPGPRSGNTIYFGEGSWLTVV.

The genes are TRBV28 and TRBJ1-1; D unclear. The CDR3 sequence is 10 residues long. Trimming removed 9 bases from V and 1 base from J, with 3 bases in between. The germline V gene encodes CDR1 MDHEN and CDR2 SYDVKM. CDR3 DNA: TGTGCCAGGGGGAACACTGAAGCTTTCTTT. It yields the protein CARGNTEAFF. The full variable domain, in which reference TRBV28 and TRBJ1-1 provide the parts outside the CDR3, is DVKVTQSSRYLVKRTGEKVFLECVQDMDHENMFWYRQDPGLGLRLIYFSYDVKMKEKGDIPEGYSVSREKKERFSLILESASTNQTSMYLCARGNTEAFFGQGTRLTVV.

The V call is TRBV6-1, the J call TRBJ1-2, with D possibly TRBD1 on 5 matching bases. The germline gives CDR1 MNHNS, CDR2 SASEGT. The CDR3 runs 17 residues. V was clipped by 3 bases and J by 6 bases, with 23 bases between them. The CDR3 loop is CASSDIRGHFYTDGYTF. The CDR3 DNA sequence: TGTGCCAGCAGTGATATAAGGGGCCACTTCTACACAGATGGCTACACCTTC.

The rearrangement joins TRBV6-1 to TRBJ1-3; D might be TRBD1 (5 bases). CDR1 MNHNS and CDR2 SASEGT come from the germline V gene. There are 14 residues in the CDR3. The ends were cut back, 6 bases at V and 2 bases at J, with 11 bases in the middle. CDR3 sequence: CASSPAGTGNTIYF. The CDR3 region has the DNA TGTGCCAGCAGCCCTGCAGGGACTGGAAACACCATATATTTT.

V gene TRBV4-1 combines with J gene TRBJ1-1; no clear D. CDR3 size: 14 residues. Trimming took 3 bases from V and 4 from J, leaving 12 bases between them. The germline CDR1 and CDR2 sequences are MGHRA and YSYEKL. This CDR3 reads CASSHLEMGTEAFF. The CDR3, as DNA: TGCGCCAGCAGCCATCTCGAGATGGGCACTGAAGCTTTCTTT.

The CDR3 is CASSPRGIGVAGNEQFF. DNA of the CDR3: TGTGCCAGCAGCCCCAGGGGAATTGGGGTAGCGGGCAATGAGCAGTTCTTC. The V call is TRBV6-4, the J call TRBJ2-1; D is possibly TRBD2 (7 bases). Germline lookup yields CDR1 MRHNA and CDR2 SNTAGT. V was trimmed by 6 bases and J by 6 bases, leaving 24 bases between them. The CDR3 covers 17 residues.

V usage is TRBV6-5 and J usage is TRBJ1-3; maybe TRBD1 (6 bases). The V end lost 0 bases, the J end lost 0 bases, and 9 bases lay between the germline ends. The CDR3 sequence is 16 residues long. Germline V gene lookup returns CDR1 MNHEY and CDR2 SVGAGI. The CDR3 loop is CASSYSPGHSGNTIYF. The CDR3 nucleotides are TGTGCCAGCAGTTACTCCCCGGGACACTCTGGAAACACCATATATTTT.

This chain joins TRBV28 and TRBJ2-6, with a tentative D call TRBD1 (5 bases). Germline V gene sequence: CDR1 MDHEN, CDR2 SYDVKM. CDR3 length equals 15 residues. V lost 3 bases and J lost 3, with 9 bases in between. DNA for the CDR3: TGTGCCAGCAGTTTGTGGGGCTTTGGGGCCAACGTCCTGACTTTC. Amino acids: CASSLWGFGANVLTF.

The chain joins TRBV7-6 to TRBJ2-3; 9 bases match TRBD2. Germline CDR1 and CDR2: SGHVS and FNYEAQ. CDR3 length: 18 residues. V dropped 3 bases and J dropped 2; count of bases not matched to a gene: 12. CDR3 nucleotides: TGTGCCAGCAGCTTTCAGATAGGCGGGAGGGACCTCACAGATACGCAGTATTTT. Its protein product is CASSFQIGGRDLTDTQYF. Together with reference TRBV7-6 and TRBJ2-3, the CDR3 gives the full variable domain: GAGVSQSPRYKVTKRGQDVALRCDPISGHVSLYWYRQALGQGPEFLTYFNYEAQQDKSGLPNDRFSAERPEGSISTLTIQRTEQRDSAMYRCASSFQIGGRDLTDTQYFGPGTRLTVL.

This clone was counted once. The chain couples TRBV29-1 to TRBJ1-2; 9 nucleotides agree with TRBD1. The CDR3 totals 13 residues. V was pared by 5 bases and J by 8 bases, with 9 bases of the junction left unmatched. Germline values: CDR1 SQVTM, CDR2 ANQGSEA. CDR3 region: CSVRSQGAEGYTF. CDR3 bases: TGCAGCGTTCGTTCACAGGGGGCTGAAGGCTACACCTTC. The full variable domain, completed using reference TRBV29-1 and TRBJ1-2, is SAVISQKPSRDICQRGTSLTIQCQVDSQVTMMFWYRQQPGQSLTLIATANQGSEATYESGFVIDKFPISRPNLTFSTLTVSNMSPEDSSIYLCSVRSQGAEGYTFGSGTRLTVV.

The chain carries TRBV27 and TRBJ1-5, with D possibly TRBD1 on 5 matching bases. From germline, CDR1 is MNHEY and CDR2 SMNVEV (reference sequence). The CDR3 covers 19 residues. Trimming cost V 2 bases and J 0 bases, with 20 bases left between them. CDR3 sequence (DNA): TGTGCCAGCAGTTTAGCCCCCCCCGCAGGGACTTATAGCAATCAGCCCCAGCATTTT. This sequence encodes CASSLAPPAGTYSNQPQHF.

The V gene is TRBV5-1, the J gene TRBJ2-1, with D possibly being TRBD2 (6 bases). Trimming cost V 5 bases and J 4 bases, with 16 bases left between them. Germline CDR1 and CDR2: SGHRS and YFSETQ. The CDR3 runs to 15 residues. The DNA of the CDR3 is TGCGCCAGCAGGTCCTTTCAGACTAGTTACAATGAGCAGTTCTTC. Amino acid sequence: CASRSFQTSYNEQFF.

The genes are TRBV29-1 and TRBJ1-2, with D possibly being TRBD1 (5 bases). V shed 1 base and J shed 2 bases, with 17 bases lying between them. The CDR3 is made up of 16 amino acids. Germline values: CDR1 SQVTM, CDR2 ANQGSEA. The DNA of the CDR3 is TGCAGCGTTGAAGGTTGGACACAGGATTTAAACTATGGCTACACCTTC. This gives the protein CSVEGWTQDLNYGYTF. The full variable domain, rest sourced from reference TRBV29-1 and TRBJ1-2, is SAVISQKPSRDICQRGTSLTIQCQVDSQVTMMFWYRQQPGQSLTLIATANQGSEATYESGFVIDKFPISRPNLTFSTLTVSNMSPEDSSIYLCSVEGWTQDLNYGYTFGSGTRLTVV.

This chain connects TRBV7-9 to TRBJ2-7; no clear D. The germline gives CDR1 SEHNR, CDR2 FQNEAQ (reference sequence). CDR3 size: 12 residues. CDR3 in amino acids: CAVVADTYEQYF. The CDR3 bases are TGTGCGGTTGTGGCAGACACCTACGAGCAGTACTTC.

The rearrangement joins TRBV19 to TRBJ2-6; 8 bases fit TRBD1. Germline lookup yields CDR1 LNHDA and CDR2 SQIVND (reference sequence). J gave up 2 bases and V 8 bases, and 11 bases lay outside the gene matches. The CDR3 runs 17 residues. The DNA of the CDR3 is TGTGCCAGTTTAATGGACAGGGAAAAAACTGGGGCCAACGTCCTGACTTTC. Translation gives CASLMDREKTGANVLTF.